The 15 T cell receptor beta chains presented below share a single source sample, sequenced in a study of shared clonotypes between healthy human individuals. Naive CD8 cells, CD45RO-negative and positively selected for CCR7, excluded terminally differentiated effector memory CD45RA+ cells. The data were produced by immunoSEQ multiplex PCR, yet TCRdb's version contains in-frame clones alone and is incomplete. The data show around 1,900,000 clones, approximately 92% seen once. Sequenced material: naive CD8+ T cells from PBMCs. Receptors were obtained from a man aged 18 to 30 in good health. Some clones in this sample may be carry-over from other donors' samples.

This clone came up once. This chain uses TRBV18 with TRBJ2-2; 11 bases line up with TRBD2. V gave up 4 bases and J gave up 6 bases; unmatched junction bases: 7. CDR3 length: 16 amino acids. CDR1 is KGHSH and CDR2 is LQKENI in the germline V gene. CDR3 nucleotide sequence: TGTGCCAGCTCACTCGGACTAGCGGGTAGAGCCGGGGAGCTGTTTTTT. This sequence encodes CASSLGLAGRAGELFF.

The chain employs TRBV27 and TRBJ2-1; 11 bases match TRBD2. The CDR3 loop spans 16 amino acids. The germline V gene has CDR1 MNHEY and CDR2 SMNVEV (reference sequence). J lost 7 bases, V lost 0 bases, and 5 bases had no gene match. The DNA for the CDR3 is TGTGCCAGCAGTTTATCGCCGGGACTAGCGGTAAATGAGCAGTTCTTC. Protein sequence: CASSLSPGLAVNEQFF.

The chain is built from TRBV27 and TRBJ2-5; weak D call: TRBD1 (6 bases). The V and J ends lost 5 bases and 9 bases respectively, with 16 bases between them. CDR1 and CDR2 (germline): MNHEY, SMNVEV (reference sequence). The length of the CDR3 is 13 residues. CDR3 in DNA: TGTGCCAGCAGTACTACAGGGTATGCGGCCCAGTACTTC. The encoded protein is CASSTTGYAAQYF.

The chain links TRBV9 to TRBJ2-1; 7 bases agree with TRBD2. The germline gives CDR1 SGDLS, CDR2 YYNGEE. The CDR3 sequence is 17 residues long. With V trimmed by 4 bases and J by 5 bases, 15 bases remained unmatched. The CDR3 sequence is CASSSPRAGRGDNEQFF. DNA of the CDR3: TGTGCCAGCAGCTCCCCCCGGGCGGGGAGGGGAGACAATGAGCAGTTCTTC. The variable domain in full, completed from reference TRBV9 and TRBJ2-1, reads DSGVTQTPKHLITATGQRVTLRCSPRSGDLSVYWYQQSLDQGLQFLIQYYNGEERAKGNILERFSAQQFPDLHSELNLSSLELGDSALYFCASSSPRAGRGDNEQFFGPGTRLTVL.

The chain combines TRBV29-1 with TRBJ2-1; tentative D call: TRBD1 (6 bases). V lost 7 bases and J lost 7, with 29 bases in between. Germline V gene sequence: CDR1 SQVTM, CDR2 ANQGSEA. The CDR3 spans 17 residues. CDR3 coding DNA: TGCAGCGCCTTAGGGGCAGGGGCCGAGTCTGTTGGGAATGAGCAGTTCTTC. It is translated as CSALGAGAESVGNEQFF.

V gene TRBV9 combines with J gene TRBJ2-5, with 13 bases matching TRBD2. This CDR3 region has 16 residues. V lost 3 bases and J lost 4; bases outside the gene matches: 6. Per germline, CDR1 SGDLS and CDR2 YYNGEE. CDR3 DNA sequence: TGTGCCAGCAGCGGACTACTAGCGGGAGGGCTAGAGACCCAGTACTTC. As protein: CASSGLLAGGLETQYF.

This clone was observed a handful of times. The rearrangement joins TRBV4-3 to TRBJ2-7; 9 bases agree with TRBD2. Germline CDR1 reads LGHNA; CDR2 reads YSLEER. J was trimmed by 1 base and V by 4 bases; bases with no gene match: 8. The CDR3 covers 16 residues. CDR3 residues: CASSLSRAGGSYEQYF. DNA of the CDR3: TGCGCCAGCAGCCTGTCCAGAGCGGGGGGATCCTACGAGCAGTACTTC.

The chain uses TRBV7-9 and TRBJ2-7; 9 nucleotides line up with TRBD1. The length of the CDR3 is 14 residues. The trim removed 6 bases at V and 5 bases at J, leaving 8 bases unmatched. Germline V gene data show CDR1 as SEHNR and CDR2 as FQNEAQ (reference sequence). Here the CDR3 DNA reads TGTGCCAGCAGAACCGGGACAGGGCCAAACGAGCAGTACTTC. The encoded protein is CASRTGTGPNEQYF.

This sequence joins TRBV6-1 and TRBJ2-7, with D unresolved. Germline V gene lookup returns CDR1 MNHNS and CDR2 SASEGT. The CDR3 is made up of 15 amino acids. V dropped 0 bases and J dropped 0 bases, with 9 bases sitting between them. CDR3 in amino acids: CASSEALMSSYEQYF. CDR3 bases: TGTGCCAGCAGTGAAGCTCTGATGTCCTCCTACGAGCAGTACTTC.

The chain combines TRBV27 with TRBJ2-7; D gene uncertain. CDR1 is MNHEY, CDR2 SMNVEV, per germline (reference sequence). This CDR3 has 10 residues. With 8 bases removed from V and 6 bases from J, the gap between germline ends came to 8 bases. The CDR3 nucleotides read TGTGCCAGCGGATCGCTCGAGCAGTACTTC. Encoded protein: CASGSLEQYF.

The chain recombines TRBV11-2 with TRBJ2-5; D uncertain. In germline, CDR1 is SGHAT, CDR2 FQNNGV. Trimming shortened V by 3 bases and J by 3 bases, and 14 bases separated the two germline ends. CDR3 length: 15 amino acids. CDR3 bases: TGTGCCAGCAGCTTTATTGGAACAGATAAAGAGACCCAGTACTTC. This sequence encodes CASSFIGTDKETQYF.

In its sample, this clone was seen once. V gene TRBV28 combines with J gene TRBJ1-5; D remains ambiguous. The CDR3 extends over 16 amino acids. Between the trimmed V and J ends, which lost 4 bases and 0 bases, there was a span of 13 bases. CDR1 is MDHEN, CDR2 SYDVKM, per germline. The chain's CDR3 is CASSSGPKFSNQPQHF. The CDR3 region has the DNA TGTGCCAGCAGTTCGGGCCCTAAGTTTAGCAATCAGCCCCAGCATTTT.

This clone occurred once. The chain couples TRBV13 to TRBJ2-7; no clear D. V lost 4 bases, J lost 0 bases, and 13 bases lay in between. The CDR3 is made up of 15 amino acids. CDR1 and CDR2 (germline): PRHDT, FYEKMQ (reference sequence). The CDR3 sequence: CASSSSPTPSYEQYF. Written as DNA, the CDR3 is TGTGCCAGCAGCTCTTCCCCTACCCCCTCCTACGAGCAGTACTTC.

The chain combines TRBV28 with TRBJ2-7; D may be TRBD2 (5 bases). Germline assignment: CDR1 MDHEN and CDR2 SYDVKM. The CDR3 consists of 16 residues. The V end lost 3 bases, the J end lost 0 bases, and 15 bases lay between the germline ends. The CDR3 is CASSFGWGESSYEQYF. CDR3 nucleotide sequence: TGTGCCAGCAGTTTTGGGTGGGGAGAGAGCTCCTACGAGCAGTACTTC.

The chain joins TRBV15 to TRBJ2-3; tentative D call: TRBD2 (6 bases). Germline CDR1 and CDR2: LNHNV and YYDKDF (reference sequence). V was trimmed by 5 bases and J by 11 bases, leaving 23 bases between them. The CDR3 consists of 15 residues. CDR3 sequence reads: CATSGDSDLTEGQYF. CDR3 nucleotide sequence: TGTGCCACCAGCGGGGACTCAGATTTGACCGAGGGGCAGTATTTT.